Only a few counts were recorded for the clone carrying this T cell receptor beta chain. As yet, its antigen is unknown. The length of the CDR3 is 15 residues. With V trimmed by 7 bases and J by 0 bases, 5 bases remained unmatched. Germline CDR1 and CDR2: SNHLY and FYNNEI. This sample was taken from a study of blood T cells in healthy people across ages. Study findings and constraints: A roughly linear fall in TCR beta diversity per million T cells was seen with increasing age. Diversity was higher, and naive CD4+ cells more numerous, in long-lived donors than in aged donors. The diversity estimates, figures obtained from one million T cells, were considered underestimates.

Using a J-beta primer mix together with a sample-barcoded 5' primer, a second PCR was run for about 6 to 12 cycles. In TCRdb, the 5' RACE reads were re-called with MiXCR into one record per CDR3 protein. Of 1.5 million to 2 million distinct CDR3 sequences in the sample, around half were seen once. Isolation yielded PBMCs, at least 7 million per sample, in every case. V is TRBV2 and J is TRBJ2-3; 9 bases match TRBD2. Sequencing was performed on blood. This sequence was found in a middle-aged woman in good health. CDR3 nucleotides: TGTGCCAGCACTCCTAGCGGGGATAGCACAGATACGCAGTATTTT. Translation gives CASTPSGDSTDTQYF. Looking up the rest from reference TRBV2 and TRBJ2-3 gives the full variable domain: EPEVTQTPSHQVTQMGQEVILRCVPISNHLYFYWYRQILGQKVEFLVSFYNNEISEKSEIFDDQFSVERPDGSNFTLKIRSTKLEDSAMYFCASTPSGDSTDTQYFGPGTRLTVL.